This T cell receptor beta chain came from a study of blood T cells in healthy people across ages. A second PCR of roughly 6 to 12 cycles used a sample-barcoded 5' primer and a J-beta primer mix. TCRdb reprocessed the 5' RACE reads with MiXCR, giving one entry per CDR3 protein. This table has about 1.8 million distinct CDR3 sequences, approximately 50% appearing once. Trimming removed 8 bases from V and 7 bases from J, with 17 bases in between. In germline, CDR1 is MNHNS, CDR2 SASEGT. CDR3 length: 13 amino acids. Every sample yielded at least 6.5 million isolated PBMCs. The clonotype was recovered from a woman in her 40s in good health. Material: blood. The chain has TRBV6-1 and TRBJ1-1; D call uncertain. The CDR3 nucleotides read TGTGCCAGCTCAGGCCTTGGCGCATTTGAAGCTTTCTTT. It is translated as CASSGLGAFEAFF.